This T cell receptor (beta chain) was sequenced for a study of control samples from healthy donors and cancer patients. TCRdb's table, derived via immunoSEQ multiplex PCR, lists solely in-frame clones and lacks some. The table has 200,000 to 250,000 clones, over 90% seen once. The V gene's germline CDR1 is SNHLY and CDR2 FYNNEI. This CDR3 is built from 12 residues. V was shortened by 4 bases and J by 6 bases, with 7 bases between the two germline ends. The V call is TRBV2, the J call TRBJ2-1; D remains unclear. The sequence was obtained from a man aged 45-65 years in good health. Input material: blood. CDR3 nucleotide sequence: TGTGCCAGCAGTGGACATCTCAATGAGCAGTTCTTC. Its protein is CASSGHLNEQFF.